This is a list of T cell receptor beta chains from one sample in a study of blood T cell repertoires in COVID-19. Generated by immunoSEQ multiplex PCR, the TCRdb table keeps only in-frame clones and is missing some. The profile covers 350,000 or so clones, with more than 70% appearing a single time and 1% taken by the ten largest. The source material was PBMCs or T cells enriched from blood (not recorded which). Every receptor here comes from a woman aged 30 to 39 who had been exposed to COVID-19. Both conserved end residues are part of each CDR3. Each record gives: V gene, J gene, CDR3 protein.

V gene: TRBV19; J gene: TRBJ2-7; CDR3 protein: CASSIKREAGYEQYF
V gene: TRBV5-1; J gene: TRBJ2-5; CDR3 protein: CASSPSLAGSGETQYF
V gene: TRBV27; J gene: TRBJ1-5; CDR3 protein: CASSFLGEQPQHF
V gene: TRBV28; J gene: TRBJ2-1; CDR3 protein: CASSSTAAGGSRNEQFF
V gene: TRBV5-1; J gene: TRBJ2-5; CDR3 protein: CASSLGTSGSETQYF
V gene: TRBV5-1; J gene: TRBJ2-7; CDR3 protein: CASSLEPGSYEQYF
V gene: TRBV18; J gene: TRBJ2-3; CDR3 protein: CASSPPLGVRTSGSRTDTQYF
V gene: TRBV28; J gene: TRBJ1-5; CDR3 protein: CASSHLQGGKQPQHF
V gene: TRBV27; J gene: TRBJ2-1; CDR3 protein: CASSLSAPPGNEQFF
V gene: TRBV28; J gene: TRBJ1-4; CDR3 protein: CASSRTGTNEKLFF
V gene: TRBV18; J gene: TRBJ2-2; CDR3 protein: CASSPREVGTGELFF
V gene: TRBV28; J gene: TRBJ2-7; CDR3 protein: CASSVPQGAEDEQYF
V gene: TRBV28; J gene: TRBJ2-5; CDR3 protein: CASSFASGRGGETQYF
V gene: TRBV10-3; J gene: TRBJ2-3; CDR3 protein: CAISVPPGGTSGTTDTQYF
V gene: TRBV2; J gene: TRBJ1-6; CDR3 protein: CASREDNSPLHF
V gene: TRBV3-1/TRBV3-2; J gene: TRBJ1-5; CDR3 protein: CASSQDSGNQPQHF
V gene: TRBV11-1; J gene: TRBJ2-6; CDR3 protein: CASRTGSPGANVLTF
V gene: TRBV6-6; J gene: TRBJ2-1; CDR3 protein: CASSWLGQGFHNEQFF
V gene: TRBV30; J gene: TRBJ1-1; CDR3 protein: CAWGQGMNTEAFF
V gene: TRBV27; J gene: TRBJ1-1; CDR3 protein: CASSPTGHMNTEAFF
V gene: TRBV5-8; J gene: TRBJ2-7; CDR3 protein: CASSFRSHSYEQYF
V gene: TRBV18; J gene: TRBJ1-5; CDR3 protein: CASSEGRGSQPQHF
V gene: TRBV18; J gene: TRBJ1-4; CDR3 protein: CASSPTGSLNEKLFF
V gene: TRBV15; J gene: TRBJ2-6; CDR3 protein: CATSRDLEHSGANVLTF
V gene: TRBV7-6; J gene: TRBJ2-7; CDR3 protein: CASSSRTATNFYYYEQYF
V gene: TRBV27; J gene: TRBJ2-7; CDR3 protein: CASSLGGAAEQYF
V gene: TRBV12-1; J gene: TRBJ2-7; CDR3 protein: CASSPSLGLLASYEQYF
V gene: TRBV28; J gene: TRBJ2-6; CDR3 protein: CASSLQGPGANVLTF
V gene: TRBV4-1; J gene: TRBJ1-6; CDR3 protein: CASSQDRTGGRDSYNSPLHF